This T cell receptor (beta chain) was recorded in a study of blood T cell repertoires in COVID-19. The overall study: Samples of COVID-19 (acute and convalescent) were obtained from the United States, Italy and Spain. Sources were T cells, B-cell-depleted T cells, or PBMCs; the material itself was cDNA or gDNA.

Germline V gene lookup returns CDR1 SEHNR and CDR2 FQNEAQ (reference sequence). Trimming took 3 bases from V and 1 from J; bases not matched to a gene: 1. The CDR3 consists of 15 residues. As handled by the study authors: Amplified reference gene primers provided the basis for estimating nucleated cell counts. This table comes from immunoSEQ multiplex PCR, and its TCRdb copy is limited to in-frame clones, with some not included. That table supplies the V and J calls and clone size; D and trimming were determined from the DNA. The table includes 150,000 to 200,000 clones, about 83% detected once. The sequencing input was peripheral blood. The V call is TRBV7-9, the J call TRBJ2-2, with TRBD1 identical over 8 bases. This TCR was recovered from a man between 60 and 75 years old with acute or convalescent COVID-19. The DNA for the CDR3 is TGTGCCAGCAGCTTTGGACAGGGGAACACCGGGGAGCTGTTTTTT. Its translation: CASSFGQGNTGELFF.